This TCR beta chain was sequenced in a study of cytomegalovirus exposure and HLA in healthy donors. V lost 0 bases and J lost 6, with 13 bases in between. CDR1 and CDR2 from the germline V gene are SGHKS and YYEKEE (reference sequence). This CDR3 is built from 15 residues. PCR was performed using 60 Vbeta and 13 Jbeta primers. Profiled with immunoSEQ multiplex PCR; TCRdb holds only in-frame clones, not every one. Of approximately 190,000 clones detected, roughly 87% appear once; the ten largest clones hold around 0.99%. Sequencing was performed on PBMCs. The clonotype originates from a boy aged 2-9 years in good health and CMV-seronegative. V and J are TRBV5-5 and TRBJ2-1; the D is unclear. DNA for the CDR3: TGTGCCAGCAGCTTGGCTCCTAGAAGCTTCAATGAGCAGTTCTTC. This codes for CASSLAPRSFNEQFF.